Described below is a single TCR beta chain sequence and its context. Antigen unknown. The data originate from a study of beta chain features in type 1 diabetes. Overall study findings and caveats: The study notes PCR might favor shorter templates equally in patients and controls.

Germline V CDR1 and CDR2: SQVTM, ANQGSEA. The CDR3 is 14 amino acids. J was trimmed by 1 base and V by 1 base; bases with no gene match: 1. The investigators reverse transcribed all of the isolated RNA, so they sequenced expressed TCRB transcripts. This table comes from immunoSEQ multiplex PCR, and its TCRdb copy is limited to in-frame clones, with some not included. The sample comprises some 410,000 clones, more than 11% of which are singletons, and about 0.04% rests with the top ten. V gene TRBV29-1 combines with J gene TRBJ2-5, with 9 nucleotides matching TRBD1. The sequence derives from a man in his thirties or forties in good health. The sequencing sample was made of naive CD4+ T cells from blood. The CDR3 nucleotides read TGCAGCGTTGAAGGGACAGGGGTCCAAGAGACCCAGTACTTC. The encoded protein is CSVEGTGVQETQYF.